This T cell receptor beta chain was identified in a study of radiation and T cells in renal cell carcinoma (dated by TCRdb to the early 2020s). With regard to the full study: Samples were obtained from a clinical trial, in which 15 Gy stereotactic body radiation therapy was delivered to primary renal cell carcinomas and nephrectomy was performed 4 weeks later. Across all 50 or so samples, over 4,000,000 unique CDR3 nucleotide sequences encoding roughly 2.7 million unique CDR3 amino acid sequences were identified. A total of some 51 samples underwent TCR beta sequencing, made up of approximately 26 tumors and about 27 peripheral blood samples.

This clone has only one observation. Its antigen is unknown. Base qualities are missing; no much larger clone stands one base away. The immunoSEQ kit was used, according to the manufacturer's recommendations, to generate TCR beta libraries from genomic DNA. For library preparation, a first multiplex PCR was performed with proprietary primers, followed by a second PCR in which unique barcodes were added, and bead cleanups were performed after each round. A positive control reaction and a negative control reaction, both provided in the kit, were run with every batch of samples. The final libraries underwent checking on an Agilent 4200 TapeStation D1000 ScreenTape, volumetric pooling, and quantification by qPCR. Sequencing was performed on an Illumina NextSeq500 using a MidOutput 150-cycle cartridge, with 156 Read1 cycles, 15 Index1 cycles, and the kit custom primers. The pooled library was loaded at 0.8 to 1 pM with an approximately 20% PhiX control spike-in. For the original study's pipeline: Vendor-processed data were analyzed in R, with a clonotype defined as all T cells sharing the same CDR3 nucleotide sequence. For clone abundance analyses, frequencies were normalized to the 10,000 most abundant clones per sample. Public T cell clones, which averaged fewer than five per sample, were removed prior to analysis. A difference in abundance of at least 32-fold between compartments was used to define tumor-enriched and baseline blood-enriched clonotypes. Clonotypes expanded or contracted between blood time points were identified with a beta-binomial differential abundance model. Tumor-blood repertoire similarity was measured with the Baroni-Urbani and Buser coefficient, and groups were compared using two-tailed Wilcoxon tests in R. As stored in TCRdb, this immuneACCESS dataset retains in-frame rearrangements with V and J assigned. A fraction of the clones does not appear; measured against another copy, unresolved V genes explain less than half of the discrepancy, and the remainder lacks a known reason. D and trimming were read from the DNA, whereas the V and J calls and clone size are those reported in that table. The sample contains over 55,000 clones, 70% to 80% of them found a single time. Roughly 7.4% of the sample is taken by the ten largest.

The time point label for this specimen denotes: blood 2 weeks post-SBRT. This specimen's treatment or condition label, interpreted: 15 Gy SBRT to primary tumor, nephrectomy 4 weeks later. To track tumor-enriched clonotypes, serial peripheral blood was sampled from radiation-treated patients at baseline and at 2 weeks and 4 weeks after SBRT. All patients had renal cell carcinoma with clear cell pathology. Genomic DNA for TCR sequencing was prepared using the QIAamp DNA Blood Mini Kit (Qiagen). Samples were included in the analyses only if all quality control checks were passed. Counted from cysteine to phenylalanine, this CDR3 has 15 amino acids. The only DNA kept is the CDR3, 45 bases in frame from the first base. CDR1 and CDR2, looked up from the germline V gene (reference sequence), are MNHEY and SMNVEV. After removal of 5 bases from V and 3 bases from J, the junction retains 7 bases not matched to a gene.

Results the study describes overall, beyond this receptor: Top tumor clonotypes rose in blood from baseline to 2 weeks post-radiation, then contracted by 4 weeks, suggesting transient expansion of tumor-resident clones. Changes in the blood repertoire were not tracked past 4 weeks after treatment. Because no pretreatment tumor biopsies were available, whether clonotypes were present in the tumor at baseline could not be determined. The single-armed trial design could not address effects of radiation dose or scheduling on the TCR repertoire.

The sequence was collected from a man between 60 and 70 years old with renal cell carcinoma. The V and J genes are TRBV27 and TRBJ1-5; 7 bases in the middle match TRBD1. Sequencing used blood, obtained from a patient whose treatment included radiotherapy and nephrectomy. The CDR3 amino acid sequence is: CASSATGSFNQPQHF. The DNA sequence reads TGTGCCAGCAGTGCGACAGGGTCTTTCAATCAGCCCCAGCATTTT.